The present T cell receptor (beta chain) was sequenced within a study of blood T cell repertoires in COVID-19. Study as a whole: Whether acute or convalescent, the COVID-19 samples came from the United States, Italy and Spain. Sample material is recorded as cDNA or gDNA derived from T cells, B-cell-depleted T cells, or PBMCs.

As originally analysed: Estimation of nucleated cell counts relied on the amplification of reference gene primers. TCRdb's table, derived via immunoSEQ multiplex PCR, lists solely in-frame clones and lacks some. V and J calls and clone size come straight from that table; D and trimming were deduced from the DNA. The table has fewer than 90,000 clones, 80% to 90% seen once; the top ten hold 6.5% to 9%. Germline V CDR1 and CDR2: GTSNPN, SVGIG (reference sequence). This CDR3 comprises 10 residues. V was clipped by 8 bases and J by 5 bases, with 9 bases between them. This TCR came from a man aged 30 to 39 with acute or convalescent COVID-19. The V and J genes are TRBV30 and TRBJ1-2; D is uncertain. The specimen sequenced was peripheral blood. In DNA, the CDR3 is TGTGCCCTAAACGGTTATGGCTACACCTTC. This codes for CALNGYGYTF.